What follows are 20 T cell receptor beta chains derived from one specimen sequenced in a study of OX40 agonist ivuxolimab in advanced cancers. Some clones are missing from TCRdb's copy, which holds only in-frame ones; the method was immunoSEQ multiplex PCR. The profile shows approximately 100,000 clones, around 90% of them singletons. This material consisted of CD4+ or CD8+ T cells sorted from blood, taken in a trial of the OX40 agonist ivuxolimab. All receptors come from an adult with an advanced solid tumor such as melanoma, head and neck, liver or kidney cancer.

This chain uses TRBV15 with TRBJ1-4; D is undetermined. In germline, CDR1 is LNHNV, CDR2 YYDKDF (reference sequence). The ends were cut back, 0 bases at V and 5 bases at J, with 10 bases in the middle. This CDR3 contains 15 residues. Here the CDR3 reads CATSRDLGKNEKLFF. The CDR3 DNA follows: TGTGCCACCAGCAGAGATTTGGGGAAGAATGAAAAACTGTTTTTT.

The chain joins TRBV2 to TRBJ1-2; 9 nucleotides agree with TRBD1. V shed 4 bases and J 0 bases; nucleotides not matched to a gene: 12. This CDR3 has 18 residues. Germline V gene lookup returns CDR1 SNHLY and CDR2 FYNNEI. CDR3 residues: CASSVGTGRRPSNYGYTF. The CDR3 coding sequence is TGTGCCAGCAGTGTTGGGACAGGGAGACGCCCCTCTAACTATGGCTACACCTTC.

The rearrangement uses TRBV7-2 and TRBJ2-1, with D tentatively TRBD1 (6 bases). This CDR3 contains 15 residues. V lost 2 bases, J lost 8 bases, and 16 bases lay in between. Looked up from germline, CDR1 is SGHTA and CDR2 is FQGNSA. This CDR3 reads CASSLTGQYLDEQFF. The CDR3 bases are TGTGCCAGCAGCTTAACTGGACAGTATCTCGATGAGCAGTTCTTC.

V usage is TRBV19 and J usage is TRBJ2-3; 9 nucleotides align to TRBD1. CDR1 and CDR2 (germline): LNHDA, SQIVND (reference sequence). The CDR3 is made up of 13 amino acids. After removal of 9 bases from V and 1 base from J, the junction contained 2 bases not matched to a gene. CDR3 bases: TGTGCCAGCCGGGACAGGGGCACAGATACGCAGTATTTT. This translates into CASRDRGTDTQYF.

The chain combines TRBV19 with TRBJ2-7; D unclear. The CDR3 sequence is 13 residues long. Trimming pared 7 bases from V and 2 bases from J, leaving 12 bases between. Germline-derived CDR1 and CDR2 are LNHDA and SQIVND (reference sequence). As DNA, the CDR3 is TGTGCCAGTATTGGTGGAAATGCCTACGAGCAGTACTTC. Translating gives CASIGGNAYEQYF.

The chain couples TRBV6-6 to TRBJ2-1, with a possible D match to TRBD2 (6 bases). CDR3 length: 14 amino acids. The V and J ends lost 6 bases and 11 bases respectively, with 20 bases between them. The germline V gene encodes CDR1 MNHNY and CDR2 SVGAGI (reference sequence). Here the CDR3 reads CASSPGEEIGKQFF. Written as DNA, the CDR3 is TGTGCCAGCAGCCCGGGGGAAGAAATTGGGAAGCAGTTCTTC.

This clone came up once. The J gene is TRBJ2-1, the V gene TRBV7-6, with 9 positions matching TRBD1. The germline V gene encodes CDR1 SGHVS and CDR2 FNYEAQ. Unmatched junction bases numbered 5, after V lost 5 bases and J lost 9 bases. This CDR3 region has 13 residues. The CDR3 region has the DNA TGTGCCAGCAGCCGAACAGGGGGCTTTGAGCAGTTCTTC. Translated, it gives CASSRTGGFEQFF.

In its sample, this clone was seen once. Other nucleotide sequences from this sample produce the same CDR3. CDR3 in DNA: TGTGCCTGGAGCGAAGTTGAAAAACTGTTTTTT. Its translation: CAWSEVEKLFF. The V and J genes are TRBV30 and TRBJ1-4; D is undetermined. V gave up 3 bases and J gave up 7 bases, with 6 bases separating them. Germline V lookup: CDR1 GTSNPN, CDR2 SVGIG (reference sequence). The length of the CDR3 is 11 residues.

The J gene is TRBJ2-3, the V gene TRBV11-3; a weak D match, TRBD2 (6 bases). CDR1 SGHNT and CDR2 YENEEA come from the germline V gene. Trimming took 5 bases from V and 4 from J, leaving 10 bases between them. CDR3 length equals 13 residues. In DNA form, the CDR3 reads TGTGCCAGCAGCCCTGGGGGGTCAGATACGCAGTATTTT. It codes for CASSPGGSDTQYF.

The chain links TRBV9 to TRBJ2-5; D perhaps matches TRBD1 (5 bases). The germline V and J ends were trimmed by 0 bases and 5 bases, with 14 bases remaining between them. CDR1 and CDR2 from the germline V gene are SGDLS and YYNGEE. The CDR3 is made up of 15 amino acids. The CDR3 reads CASSVESSGPETQYF. The CDR3 nucleotides read TGTGCCAGCAGCGTAGAGTCATCAGGGCCCGAGACCCAGTACTTC.

V is TRBV19 and J is TRBJ2-6; D is undetermined. Germline CDR1 reads LNHDA; CDR2 reads SQIVND (reference sequence). The CDR3 has 15 amino acids. V lost 6 bases to trimming and J lost 4 bases, with 13 bases between them. For the CDR3, the DNA is TGTGCCAGTAGAACCCTATCAGCCGGGGCCAACGTCCTGACTTTC. Amino acid sequence: CASRTLSAGANVLTF.

The chain combines TRBV7-2 with TRBJ2-7; TRBD1 is a possible D gene (6 bases). This CDR3 region has 15 residues. Trimming pared 1 base from V and 2 bases from J, leaving 12 bases between. CDR1 and CDR2 (germline): SGHTA, FQGNSA. The CDR3: CASSLESTGTYEQYF. In DNA form, the CDR3 reads TGTGCCAGCAGCTTAGAGTCTACAGGGACCTACGAGCAGTACTTC.

This chain uses TRBV5-1 with TRBJ1-1; D gene uncertain. The CDR3 is made up of 15 amino acids. In germline, CDR1 is SGHRS, CDR2 YFSETQ. V dropped 0 bases and J dropped 2 bases, with 11 bases sitting between them. The CDR3 protein is CASSLAQRVNTEAFF. CDR3 nucleotide sequence: TGCGCCAGCAGCTTGGCCCAGAGGGTTAACACTGAAGCTTTCTTT.

This clone occurred a few times. The chain is built from TRBV6-5 and TRBJ2-1; unclear D gene. V dropped 7 bases and J dropped 4 bases, with 17 bases sitting between them. The germline V gene encodes CDR1 MNHEY and CDR2 SVGAGI. The CDR3 has 15 residues. Here the CDR3 reads CASTPIASEYNEQFF. DNA of the CDR3: TGTGCCAGCACCCCTATCGCCTCGGAGTACAATGAGCAGTTCTTC.

The chain has TRBV29-1 and TRBJ2-3, with 8 bases lining up with TRBD2. J lost 4 bases, V lost 4 bases, and 10 bases had no gene match. The germline gives CDR1 SQVTM, CDR2 ANQGSEA. There are 15 residues in the CDR3. The CDR3 bases are TGCAGCGTTGGCCTTTTGGGACTAGTAGCAGATACGCAGTATTTT. Residues: CSVGLLGLVADTQYF.

This clone showed up just a few times. The V and J genes are TRBV7-9 and TRBJ1-4; TRBD1 is a possible D gene (5 bases). The CDR3 has 14 residues. In germline, CDR1 is SEHNR, CDR2 FQNEAQ (reference sequence). V lost 5 bases and J 1 base, leaving 8 bases between the germline ends. CDR3 in amino acids: CASSPDRTNEKLFF. CDR3 nucleotides: TGTGCCAGCAGCCCCGACAGAACTAATGAAAAACTGTTTTTT.

The sample holds one count of this clone. CDR3 sequence (DNA): TGTGCCAGCAGCTTAGGGTTCTTCTCTGGAAACACCATATATTTT. It specifies CASSLGFFSGNTIYF. This sequence joins TRBV7-6 and TRBJ1-3; no reliable D call. V lost 1 base and J lost 0, with 7 bases in between. Germline V gene data show CDR1 as SGHVS and CDR2 as FNYEAQ. CDR3 length: 15 amino acids.

The chain carries TRBV9 and TRBJ2-1, with a possible D match to TRBD2 (5 bases). Germline CDR1 reads SGDLS; CDR2 reads YYNGEE. With 4 bases removed from V and 4 bases from J, the gap between germline ends came to 21 bases. This CDR3 spans 17 amino acids. The CDR3 DNA sequence: TGTGCCAGCAGCCCCCCCGTTTATTGGGAGTCTTACAATGAGCAGTTCTTC. Translated, it gives CASSPPVYWESYNEQFF.

The rearrangement joins TRBV11-2 to TRBJ1-1, with 8 bases matching TRBD1. After removal of 1 base from V and 8 bases from J, the junction contained 3 bases not matched to a gene. From germline, CDR1 is SGHAT and CDR2 FQNNGV. This CDR3 is 13 amino acids long. DNA for the CDR3: TGTGCCAGCAGCTTAGCAAGGGACAGGGAAGCTTTCTTT. Its translation is CASSLARDREAFF.

The chain has TRBV2 and TRBJ2-1, with TRBD2 identical over 11 bases. Losses at the gene ends were 7 bases for V and 7 bases for J; bases not matched to a gene: 9. The length of the CDR3 is 15 residues. Germline V gene sequence: CDR1 SNHLY, CDR2 FYNNEI. CDR3 bases: TGTGCCAGCAAGACGGCTAGCGGGAGGTCTAATGAGCAGTTCTTC. It translates to CASKTASGRSNEQFF.